This TCR beta chain was captured in a study of shared clonotypes between healthy human individuals. Original processing notes: Filtering differed, since immunoSEQ gave only junction sequences and no quality scores. Repertoires were generated with immunoSEQ multiplex PCR, while TCRdb's copy carries only in-frame clones and drops some. That table gives V, J and clone size, and the DNA gave D and trimming. The data show fewer than 600,000 clones, around 80% seen once. Germline-derived CDR1 and CDR2 are SEHNR and FQNEAQ (reference sequence). The CDR3 consists of 16 residues. The V and J ends lost 5 bases and 7 bases, in that order; junction bases with no gene match: 8.

The clonotype originates from a woman aged 40 to 50 in good health. Some clones in this sample may be carry-over from other donors' samples. Sequencing was carried out using PBMCs. The chain joins TRBV7-9 to TRBJ2-3, with TRBD2 matching 14 bases. CDR3 sequence reads: CASSPGLAGGLYTQYF. The CDR3 DNA follows: TGTGCCAGCAGCCCCGGACTAGCGGGGGGTCTTTATACGCAGTATTTT. The complete variable domain, with remaining parts taken from reference TRBV7-9 and TRBJ2-3, reads DTGVSQNPRHKITKRGQNVTFRCDPISEHNRLYWYRQTLGQGPEFLTYFQNEAQLEKSRLLSDRFSAERPKGSFSTLEIQRTEQGDSAMYLCASSPGLAGGLYTQYFGPGTRLTVL.